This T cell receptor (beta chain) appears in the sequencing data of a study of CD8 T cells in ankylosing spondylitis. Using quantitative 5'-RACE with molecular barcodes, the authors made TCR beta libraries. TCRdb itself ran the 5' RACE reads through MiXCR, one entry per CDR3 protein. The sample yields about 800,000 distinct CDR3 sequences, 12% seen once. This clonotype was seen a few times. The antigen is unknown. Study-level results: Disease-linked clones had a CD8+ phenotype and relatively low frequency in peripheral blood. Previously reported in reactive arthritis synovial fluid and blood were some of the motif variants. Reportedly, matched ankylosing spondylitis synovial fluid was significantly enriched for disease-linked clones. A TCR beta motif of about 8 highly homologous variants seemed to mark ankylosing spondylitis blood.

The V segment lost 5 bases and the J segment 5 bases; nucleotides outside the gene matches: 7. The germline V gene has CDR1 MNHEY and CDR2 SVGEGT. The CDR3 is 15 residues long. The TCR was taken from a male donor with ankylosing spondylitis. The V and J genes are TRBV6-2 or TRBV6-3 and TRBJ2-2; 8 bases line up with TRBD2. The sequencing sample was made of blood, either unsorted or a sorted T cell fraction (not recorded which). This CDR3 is CASSRTPGGTGELFF. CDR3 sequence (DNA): TGTGCCAGCAGTCGGACCCCGGGGGGGACCGGGGAGCTGTTTTTT.